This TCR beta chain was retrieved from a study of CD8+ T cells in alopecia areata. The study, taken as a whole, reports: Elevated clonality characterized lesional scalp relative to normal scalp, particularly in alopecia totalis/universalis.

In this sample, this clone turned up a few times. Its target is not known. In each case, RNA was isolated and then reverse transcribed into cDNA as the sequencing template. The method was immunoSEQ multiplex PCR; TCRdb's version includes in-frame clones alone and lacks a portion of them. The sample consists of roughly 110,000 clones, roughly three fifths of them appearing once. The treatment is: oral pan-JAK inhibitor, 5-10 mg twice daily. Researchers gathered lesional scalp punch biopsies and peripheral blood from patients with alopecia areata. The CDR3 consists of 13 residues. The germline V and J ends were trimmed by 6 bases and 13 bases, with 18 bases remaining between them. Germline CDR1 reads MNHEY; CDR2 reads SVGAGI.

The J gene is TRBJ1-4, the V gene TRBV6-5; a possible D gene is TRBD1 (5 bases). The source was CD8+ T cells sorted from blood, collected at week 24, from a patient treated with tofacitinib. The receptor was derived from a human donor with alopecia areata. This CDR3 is CASSLDQGGGLFF. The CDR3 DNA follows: TGTGCCAGCAGCCTCGATCAGGGCGGAGGACTGTTTTTT.